The 5 T cell receptor beta chains in this list originate from one sample, sequenced in a study of CD8+ T cells in alopecia areata. RNA was extracted and reverse transcribed into cDNA as the sequencing template. Profiling relied on immunoSEQ multiplex PCR, and the TCRdb table lists in-frame clones only, not all of them. This table has 200,000 to 250,000 clones, about 56% appearing once. Sequenced sample: CD8+ T cells sorted from blood. The source of these receptors is a human donor in good health.

V is TRBV7-2 and J is TRBJ2-7; D ambiguous. CDR3 length equals 11 residues. The germline V gene encodes CDR1 SGHTA and CDR2 FQGNSA. V dropped 6 bases and J dropped 3 bases, with 6 bases sitting between them. CDR3 coding DNA: TGTGCCAGCAGTCCTAACTACGAGCAGTACTTC. It yields the protein CASSPNYEQYF.

The V and J genes are TRBV7-8 and TRBJ1-2, with 9 bases aligning to TRBD1. Trimming cost V 4 bases and J 4 bases; bases outside gene matches: 7. This CDR3 has 15 amino acids. The germline CDR1 and CDR2 sequences are SGHVS and FQNEAQ. CDR3 DNA: TGTGCCAGCAGCTGGGACAGGGTATACCTCTATGGCTACACCTTC. Its protein product is CASSWDRVYLYGYTF.

CDR3 sequence reads: CAWASETGANEKLFF. The DNA of the CDR3 is TGTGCCTGGGCTTCTGAGACAGGAGCCAATGAAAAACTGTTTTTT. The chain links TRBV30 to TRBJ1-4; possibly TRBD1 for D (6 bases). Germline assignment: CDR1 GTSNPN and CDR2 SVGIG (reference sequence). Trimming pared 5 bases from V and 5 bases from J, leaving 18 bases between. This CDR3 spans 15 amino acids.

A few counts support this clone. The V and J genes are TRBV30 and TRBJ2-3; D is unclear. V dropped 0 bases and J dropped 2 bases, with 12 bases sitting between them. This CDR3 spans 15 amino acids. Germline CDR1 is GTSNPN and CDR2 is SVGIG (reference sequence). The CDR3 DNA follows: TGTGCCTGGAGTGTAGGACGGGCCGCCACAGATACGCAGTATTTT. It is translated as CAWSVGRAATDTQYF. Full variable domain (outside the CDR3, taken from reference TRBV30 and TRBJ2-3): SQTIHQWPATLVQPVGSPLSLECTVEGTSNPNLYWYRQAAGRGLQLLFYSVGIGQISSEVPQNLSASRPQDRQFILSSKKLLLSDSGFYLCAWSVGRAATDTQYFGPGTRLTVL.

The CDR3: CASSRTDANEQFF. The CDR3 bases are TGTGCCAGTTCCCGGACAGATGCCAATGAGCAGTTCTTC. The chain joins TRBV19 to TRBJ2-1; tentatively, D is TRBD1 (6 bases). The V end lost 8 bases, the J end lost 6 bases, and 14 bases lay between the germline ends. The CDR3 contains 13 residues. Germline values: CDR1 LNHDA, CDR2 SQIVND (reference sequence).